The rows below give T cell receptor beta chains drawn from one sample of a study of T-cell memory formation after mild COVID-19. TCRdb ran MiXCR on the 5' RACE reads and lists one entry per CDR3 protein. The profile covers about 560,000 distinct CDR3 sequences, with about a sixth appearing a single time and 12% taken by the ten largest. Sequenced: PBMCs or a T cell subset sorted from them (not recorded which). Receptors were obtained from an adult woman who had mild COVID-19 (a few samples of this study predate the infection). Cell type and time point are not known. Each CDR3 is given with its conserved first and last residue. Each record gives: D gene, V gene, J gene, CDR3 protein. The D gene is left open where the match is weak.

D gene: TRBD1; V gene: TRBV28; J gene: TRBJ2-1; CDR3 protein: CASSLWAGQAMGEQFF
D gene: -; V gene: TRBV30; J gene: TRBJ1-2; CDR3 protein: CAWTPGQGLYGYTF
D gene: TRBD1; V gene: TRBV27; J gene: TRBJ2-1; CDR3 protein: CASNLRGYHDEQFF
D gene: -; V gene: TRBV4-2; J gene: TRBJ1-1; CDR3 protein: CASSQENQGWGNTEAFF
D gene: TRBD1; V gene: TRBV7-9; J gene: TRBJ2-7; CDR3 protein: CASSFIAPGQPVEQYF
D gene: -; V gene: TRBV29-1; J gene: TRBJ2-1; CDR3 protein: CSVEGAIPRGGEQFF
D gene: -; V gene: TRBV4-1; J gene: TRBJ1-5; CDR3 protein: CASSQEKSFQPQHF
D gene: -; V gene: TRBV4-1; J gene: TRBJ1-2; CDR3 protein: CASSLDGSESYGYTF
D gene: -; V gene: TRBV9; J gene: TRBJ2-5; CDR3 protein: CASSSGPGPQETQYF
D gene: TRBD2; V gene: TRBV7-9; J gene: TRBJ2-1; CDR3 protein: CASSLILGPAGNEQFF
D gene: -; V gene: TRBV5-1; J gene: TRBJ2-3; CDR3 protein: CASSFEGTPITDTQYF
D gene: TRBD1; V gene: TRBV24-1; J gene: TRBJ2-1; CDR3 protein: CATSRTGGTYNEQFF
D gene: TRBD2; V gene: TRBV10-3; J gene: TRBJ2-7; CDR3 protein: CAISEADRGVPYEQYF
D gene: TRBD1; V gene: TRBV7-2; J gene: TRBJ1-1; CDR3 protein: CASRKTGAAEAFF
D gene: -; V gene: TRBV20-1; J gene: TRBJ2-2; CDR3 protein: CSAMGTNTGELFF
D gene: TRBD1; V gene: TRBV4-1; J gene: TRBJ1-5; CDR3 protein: CASSQGRTGGNQPQHF
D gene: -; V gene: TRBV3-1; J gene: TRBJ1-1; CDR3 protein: CASSLPGGRGNTEAFF
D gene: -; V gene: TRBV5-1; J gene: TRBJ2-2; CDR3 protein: CASSLVYRGALNTGELFF
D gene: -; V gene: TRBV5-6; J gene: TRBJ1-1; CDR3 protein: CASSSRGFWTEAFF
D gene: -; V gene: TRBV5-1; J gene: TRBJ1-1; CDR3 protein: CASSLRPSDEAFF
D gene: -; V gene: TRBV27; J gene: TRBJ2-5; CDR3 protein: CASSFSQGARETQYF
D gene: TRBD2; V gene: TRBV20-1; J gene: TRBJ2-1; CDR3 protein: CSATGLAGVAYNEQFF
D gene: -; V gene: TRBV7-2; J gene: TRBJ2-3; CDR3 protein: CASSLVSQGTSSTDTQYF
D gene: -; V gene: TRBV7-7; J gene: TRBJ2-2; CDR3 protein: CATRRPSTGELFF
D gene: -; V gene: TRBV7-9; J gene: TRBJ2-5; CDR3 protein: CASSLVRPQETQYF
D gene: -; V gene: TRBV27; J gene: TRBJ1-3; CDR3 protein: CASKRSSGNTIYF
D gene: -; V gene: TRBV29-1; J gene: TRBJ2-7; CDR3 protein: CSVEDRFQGGYEQYF